This TCR beta chain was recovered during a study of blood T cell repertoires in COVID-19. About the research overall: The cDNA or gDNA used as material had been derived from T cells, B-cell-depleted T cells, or PBMCs.

The germline CDR1 and CDR2 sequences are MNHEY and SVGAGI. Germline trimming cut 0 bases from V and 4 bases from J; bases unmatched to any gene: 5. The CDR3 covers 16 residues. Source study methods: Reference gene primer amplification gave estimated nucleated cell counts. Only in-frame clones appear in the TCRdb table, and some are missing; sequencing was by immunoSEQ multiplex PCR. Clonal size and the V and J genes are those of that table, whereas D and trimming came from the DNA. The sample records 90,000 to 130,000 clones, around 76% being singletons. This receptor was taken from a woman of 80 years or more with acute or convalescent COVID-19. This chain joins TRBV6-5 and TRBJ2-1; 8 nucleotides align to TRBD1. Sequenced material: peripheral blood. The CDR3, as DNA: TGTGCCAGCAGTTACTCGGGACAGGCTGGATACAATGAGCAGTTCTTC. Translation: CASSYSGQAGYNEQFF.